The clone carrying this T cell receptor (beta chain) was observed many times. No antigen is known for it. The sample belongs to a study of tumor-infiltrating lymphocytes in primary liver carcinoma. Study in general: The study reported T1-T3 N0M0 tumors spanning 4.2 to 10 cm.

The CDR3 loop spans 14 amino acids. V shed 11 bases and J 0 bases; nucleotides not matched to a gene: 5. Germline V gene data show CDR1 as ENHRY and CDR2 as SYGVKD. Starting material of about 480 ng total RNA yielded TCR beta cDNA via a constant-region primer. Three rounds of nested multiplex PCR with slightly modified ARM-PCR produced TCR beta libraries. Amplification in the first two PCR rounds was performed using TRBV1-TRBV30 forward primers and a C-beta reverse primer for approximately 10 cycles each. Each CDR3 protein is one row after TCRdb ran MiXCR on the multiplex PCR reads. The sample shows approximately 79,000 distinct CDR3 sequences, roughly 69% of them seen only once. Co-extracting RNA and DNA was done with about 20-34 mg of unsorted bulk tissue as input. Primary liver carcinoma in the patients was surgically resected. Treatment-naive at the time, the patients had chronic HBV infection.

Study conclusions and caveats: Roughly 7.5-25% of top clones, and no more, occurred in all five tumor regions.

The receptor was derived from a man aged 40-55 years with primary liver carcinoma and hepatitis B virus infection. The V gene is TRBV10-3, the J gene TRBJ2-2; 8 bases line up with TRBD2. Sequencing used liver tumor tissue from sampling region 4. The sample's subset: tumor region T4, right-lateral pole. The DNA for the CDR3 is TGTGCCTCCGGGGGGGCTACGAACACCGGGGAGCTGTTTTTT. It encodes CASGGATNTGELFF.